Below are 23 T cell receptor beta chains sequenced from a single sample in a study of T cell repertoires in cytomegalovirus infection. TCRdb fed the reads into MiXCR, producing one record per CDR3 protein. The sample carries over 100,000 distinct CDR3 sequences, around 31% recorded once. These TCRs are of unknown antigen specificity. This specimen consisted of CD8+ T cells from cultured PBMCs, obtained from culture after CMV antigen stimulation. The receptors originated from a human donor in good health (CMV status not recorded). Some clones in this sample may be carry-over from other donors' samples.

The J gene is TRBJ1-4, the V gene TRBV6-6, with D uncertain. V lost 6 bases to trimming and J lost 5 bases, with 7 bases between them. There are 12 residues in the CDR3. Germline V gives CDR1 MNHNY, CDR2 SVGAGI (reference sequence). The CDR3 coding sequence is TGTGCCAGCAGGGTCGGAAATGAAAAACTGTTTTTT. It encodes CASRVGNEKLFF.

A few counts support this clonotype. The rearrangement uses TRBV15 and TRBJ2-1; 7 bases are a match to TRBD1. CDR3 length: 12 amino acids. CDR1 LNHNV and CDR2 YYDKDF come from the germline V gene (reference sequence). Germline trimming cut 3 bases from V and 7 bases from J; bases unmatched to any gene: 0. This CDR3 reads CATSRTGNEQFF. The DNA of the CDR3 is TGTGCCACCAGCAGGACAGGGAATGAGCAGTTCTTC. Based on the CDR3 plus reference TRBV15 and TRBJ2-1, the full variable domain is DAMVIQNPRYQVTQFGKPVTLSCSQTLNHNVMYWYQQKSSQAPKLLFHYYDKDFNNEADTPDNFQSRRPNTSFCFLDIRSPGLGDTAMYLCATSRTGNEQFFGPGTRLTVL.

The chain has TRBV20-1 and TRBJ2-3, with 8 bases lining up with TRBD2. This CDR3 is built from 14 residues. Germline-derived CDR1 and CDR2 are DFQATT and SNEGSKA (reference sequence). V trimming: 3 bases; J trimming: 5 bases; junction bases outside the gene matches: 7. The CDR3 DNA sequence: TGCAGTGCTAGTACGGAGCGGGGGTTAGATACGCAGTATTTT. Encoded protein: CSASTERGLDTQYF.

This clonotype was observed a few times. CDR3 amino acids: CASHIYNEQFF. The CDR3 DNA sequence: TGTGCCAGCCACATCTACAATGAGCAGTTCTTC. The V and J genes are TRBV7-9 and TRBJ2-1, with D uncertain. V was shortened by 8 bases and J by 3 bases, with 5 bases between the two germline ends. Germline lookup yields CDR1 SEHNR and CDR2 FQNEAQ (reference sequence). This CDR3 spans 11 amino acids.

A remark on this clonotype: The junction departs from germline at one end; a sequencing error may be responsible. V is TRBV2 and J is TRBJ1-4; D remains ambiguous. The CDR3 runs 13 residues. Germline V gives CDR1 SNHLY, CDR2 FYNNEI. The CDR3 region is CASRAGGNEELFF. DNA of the CDR3: TGTGCCAGCAGGGCGGGAGGGAATGAAGAACTGTTTTTT.

J is TRBJ1-1 and V is TRBV12-3 or TRBV12-4; D possibly corresponds to TRBD1 (6 bases). The CDR3 runs to 12 residues. V dropped 5 bases and J dropped 8 bases, with 12 bases sitting between them. The CDR3 coding sequence is TGTGCCAGCAGTAGGGGGACGGGGGAAGCTTTCTTT. Translated, it gives CASSRGTGEAFF.

The V call is TRBV27, the J call TRBJ1-2, with D maybe TRBD1 (5 bases). The CDR3 loop spans 14 amino acids. The ends were cut back, 2 bases at V and 7 bases at J, with 14 bases in the middle. Germline CDR1 and CDR2: MNHEY and SMNVEV (reference sequence). In DNA, the CDR3 is TGTGCCAGCAGTTTAATAGGGGCATCGGTTGGCTACACCTTC. Residues: CASSLIGASVGYTF.

There are a few counts of this clonotype. The genes are TRBV5-4 and TRBJ1-1; the D is unclear. Trimming cost V 4 bases and J 2 bases, with 12 bases left between them. Germline CDR1 and CDR2: SGHNT and YYREEE (reference sequence). There are 14 residues in the CDR3. CDR3 amino acids: CASSVIGLNTEAFF. For the CDR3, the DNA is TGTGCCAGCAGCGTCATAGGGTTAAACACTGAAGCTTTCTTT.

The chain has TRBV29-1 and TRBJ2-1; TRBD2 agrees at 12 bases. CDR1 and CDR2 from the germline V gene are SQVTM and ANQGSEA. The CDR3 has 15 amino acids. V lost 4 bases to trimming and J lost 7 bases; unmatched junction nucleotides: 8. CDR3 bases: TGCAGCGTTGTTGCTAGCGGGGGGGCTGTGAATGAGCAGTTCTTC. This translates into CSVVASGGAVNEQFF.

This chain links TRBV7-3 with TRBJ1-1; perhaps TRBD1 as D (5 bases). Between the trimmed V and J ends, which lost 0 bases and 8 bases, there was a span of 10 bases. CDR1 and CDR2 from the germline V gene are SGHTA and FQGTGA. The CDR3 runs to 13 residues. CDR3: CASSLTFGGEAFF. The CDR3, as DNA: TGTGCCAGCAGCTTAACATTCGGGGGGGAAGCTTTCTTT.

This clonotype was seen many times. The DNA for the CDR3 is TGTGCCAGCAGTTTAGGGGGCTACGAGCAGTACTTC. Amino acids: CASSLGGYEQYF. The J gene is TRBJ2-7, the V gene TRBV27; D may be TRBD1 or TRBD2 (5 bases each). Trimming shortened V by 2 bases and J by 3 bases, and 5 bases separated the two germline ends. The V gene's germline CDR1 is MNHEY and CDR2 SMNVEV (reference sequence). This CDR3 has 12 residues.

V usage is TRBV7-2 and J usage is TRBJ2-1, with D possibly being TRBD1 (6 bases). The CDR3 has 14 amino acids. The V gene's germline CDR1 is SGHTA and CDR2 FQGNSA. V lost 1 base and J 6 bases, leaving 10 bases between the germline ends. The CDR3 DNA is TGTGCCAGCAGCTTAGTGACAGGCGGCAATGAGCAGTTCTTC. It is translated as CASSLVTGGNEQFF.

This clonotype turned up a few times. J is TRBJ1-1 and V is TRBV7-6; 7 nucleotides agree with TRBD1. Germline-derived CDR1 and CDR2 are SGHVS and FNYEAQ. CDR3 length equals 15 residues. Trimming cost V 1 base and J 3 bases; bases outside gene matches: 5. CDR3: CASSLDQGGDTEAFF. CDR3 in DNA: TGTGCCAGCAGCTTAGACCAGGGGGGCGACACTGAAGCTTTCTTT. Full variable domain (remainder filled in from reference TRBV7-6 and TRBJ1-1): GAGVSQSPRYKVTKRGQDVALRCDPISGHVSLYWYRQALGQGPEFLTYFNYEAQQDKSGLPNDRFSAERPEGSISTLTIQRTEQRDSAMYRCASSLDQGGDTEAFFGQGTRLTVV.

The chain employs TRBV9 and TRBJ2-2; 7 positions match TRBD2. Germline trimming cut 5 bases from V and 0 bases from J; bases unmatched to any gene: 4. Germline lookup yields CDR1 SGDLS and CDR2 YYNGEE. This CDR3 comprises 15 residues. In DNA form, the CDR3 reads TGTGCCAGCAGTTCGGGACTAACGAACACCGGGGAGCTGTTTTTT. Translating gives CASSSGLTNTGELFF.

The V and J genes are TRBV2 and TRBJ1-6, with 7 nucleotides matching TRBD1. V lost 2 bases, J lost 5 bases, and 3 bases stayed unmatched. Germline V gives CDR1 SNHLY, CDR2 FYNNEI. The CDR3 contains 15 residues. The DNA of the CDR3 is TGTGCCAGCAGTGAACCGGGACAGAATAATTCACCCCTCCACTTT. Residues: CASSEPGQNNSPLHF. Drawing the rest from reference TRBV2 and TRBJ1-6, the complete variable domain is EPEVTQTPSHQVTQMGQEVILRCVPISNHLYFYWYRQILGQKVEFLVSFYNNEISEKSEIFDDQFSVERPDGSNFTLKIRSTKLEDSAMYFCASSEPGQNNSPLHFGNGTRLTVT.

In nucleotides, the CDR3 is TGTGCCAGCAGTTTGGCAAACAGGGCTAACTATGGCTACACCTTC. Translated: CASSLANRANYGYTF. The chain recombines TRBV28 with TRBJ1-2; weak D call: TRBD1 (6 bases). The CDR3 covers 15 residues. Germline-derived CDR1 and CDR2 are MDHEN and SYDVKM. V lost 3 bases, J lost 0 bases, and 11 bases lay in between.

In its sample, this clonotype was seen a few times. The chain employs TRBV27 and TRBJ2-7; D not certain. In germline, CDR1 is MNHEY, CDR2 SMNVEV (reference sequence). The CDR3 loop spans 13 amino acids. The V and J ends lost 0 bases and 3 bases respectively, with 6 bases between them. The CDR3 protein is CASSLSPVYEQYF. In DNA, the CDR3 is TGTGCCAGCAGTTTATCGCCCGTCTACGAGCAGTACTTC.

In this sample, this clonotype turned up many times. This chain connects TRBV7-9 to TRBJ2-1, with D hard to call. The CDR3 sequence is 11 residues long. Between the trimmed V and J ends, which lost 3 bases and 15 bases, there was a span of 12 bases. Germline CDR1 and CDR2: SEHNR and FQNEAQ (reference sequence). The CDR3 DNA reads TGTGCCAGCAGCTTTGGGTCGGGTCGGTTCTTC. Translation: CASSFGSGRFF.

This clonotype was seen a handful of times. This chain connects TRBV7-6 to TRBJ2-3; 11 bases align to TRBD2. Germline values: CDR1 SGHVS, CDR2 FNYEAQ. The CDR3 extends over 15 amino acids. After removal of 5 bases from V and 3 bases from J, the junction contained 4 bases not matched to a gene. CDR3 sequence reads: CASSISGGATDTQYF. CDR3 in DNA: TGTGCCAGCAGCATTAGCGGGGGGGCAACAGATACGCAGTATTTT. The full variable domain, its missing parts supplied by reference TRBV7-6 and TRBJ2-3, is GAGVSQSPRYKVTKRGQDVALRCDPISGHVSLYWYRQALGQGPEFLTYFNYEAQQDKSGLPNDRFSAERPEGSISTLTIQRTEQRDSAMYRCASSISGGATDTQYFGPGTRLTVL.

This clonotype appeared many times. The chain is built from TRBV7-2 and TRBJ2-7, with 13 bases identical to TRBD2. V lost 1 base to trimming and J lost 7 bases; unmatched junction nucleotides: 4. This CDR3 has 15 residues. Germline CDR1 and CDR2: SGHTA and FQGNSA. The CDR3 here is CASSLDGTSGVEQYF. Written as DNA, the CDR3 is TGTGCCAGCAGCTTAGATGGGACTAGCGGGGTTGAGCAGTACTTC.

The V and J genes are TRBV2 and TRBJ2-7; a possible D gene is TRBD1 (6 bases). V lost 6 bases and J 4 bases, leaving 13 bases between the germline ends. Germline CDR1 reads SNHLY; CDR2 reads FYNNEI. The CDR3 covers 13 residues. CDR3 loop: CASRAPDSYEQYF. The CDR3 DNA sequence: TGTGCCAGCAGGGCTCCGGACAGTTACGAGCAGTACTTC.

This clonotype has at least ten counts. The chain has TRBV28 and TRBJ2-5, with TRBD1 identical over 7 bases. Trimming at V came to 2 bases and at J to 2 bases, leaving 5 bases not matched to a gene. Looked up from germline, CDR1 is MDHEN and CDR2 is SYDVKM. There are 15 residues in the CDR3. Here the CDR3 DNA reads TGTGCCAGCAGTTTAGGGTTGGGACAGCAAGAGACCCAGTACTTC. Protein sequence: CASSLGLGQQETQYF.

This rearrangement joins TRBV19 to TRBJ1-5; tentatively, D is TRBD1 (5 bases). The length of the CDR3 is 16 residues. Germline V gene sequence: CDR1 LNHDA, CDR2 SQIVND (reference sequence). The ends were cut back, 7 bases at V and 0 bases at J, with 16 bases in the middle. CDR3 coding DNA: TGTGCCAGTATGGGGGAAAACATCGCTAGCAATCAGCCCCAGCATTTT. This sequence encodes CASMGENIASNQPQHF.